The subject of this entry is one TCR beta chain. Trimming cost V 6 bases and J 3 bases, with 18 bases left between them. Germline CDR1 is SGHAT and CDR2 is FQNNGV. The CDR3 length is 15 residues. This record comes from a study of blood T cell repertoires in COVID-19. Source study methods: Counts of nucleated cells, estimated from reference gene primer amplification, were obtained. The table came from immunoSEQ multiplex PCR; TCRdb's copy has only in-frame clones and leaves some out. Clonal size and the V and J genes are those of that table, whereas D and trimming came from the DNA. The data contain a few hundred thousand clones, 86% of them singletons.

This TCR was sampled from an older man with acute or convalescent COVID-19. What was sequenced was peripheral blood. The rearrangement links TRBV11-2 to TRBJ2-7, with D maybe TRBD1 (6 bases). CDR3 bases: TGTGCCAGCAGTCCAGGGGCACTACAGGGCTACGAGCAGTACTTC. Translation gives CASSPGALQGYEQYF.